These 3 T cell receptor beta chains share one sample of origin, sequenced in a study of Graves' ophthalmopathy and Graves' hyperthyroidism. The authors amplified TCR beta CDR3 regions, and they did so from RNA transcripts for repertoire sequencing. First-round RT-PCR relied on HTBI primers, and a second-round multiplex PCR came next. Each CDR3 protein gets one entry after TCRdb re-called the multiplex PCR reads with MiXCR. The sample records some 350,000 distinct CDR3 sequences, about 17% being singletons. Sequenced sample: peripheral blood. The receptor set was obtained from an adult woman with stable Graves' hyperthyroidism.

The chain recombines TRBV29-1 with TRBJ2-7, with 9 bases that match TRBD1. The trim removed 6 bases at V and 3 bases at J, leaving 6 bases unmatched. CDR1 SQVTM and CDR2 ANQGSEA come from the germline V gene. This CDR3 has 13 amino acids. The CDR3 DNA reads TGCAGCGTGCTACAGGGGGCCAGCTACGAGCAGTACTTC. Residues: CSVLQGASYEQYF.

Points on this clonotype: The junction differs from germline at one of its ends, possibly a read error. The V and J genes are TRBV5-1 and TRBJ1-2; TRBD1 aligns across 7 bases. The CDR3 loop spans 14 amino acids. Germline CDR1 SGHRS, CDR2 YFSETQ. CDR3 sequence (DNA): TGCGCCATCAGCGAGAGACAGGGCCATATGGACTACACCTTC. This gives the protein CAISERQGHMDYTF.

In this sample, this clonotype turned up many times. V and J are TRBV20-1 and TRBJ2-5; 9 bases agree with TRBD1. The CDR3 is made up of 15 amino acids. Germline V CDR1 and CDR2: DFQATT, SNEGSKA (reference sequence). The V segment lost 3 bases and the J segment 6 bases; nucleotides outside the gene matches: 11. The CDR3 DNA is TGCAGTGCTAGTTCCGCAGGACAGGGGATTCAGACCCAGTACTTC. The encoded protein is CSASSAGQGIQTQYF.